This record looks at one T cell receptor (beta chain) sequence and its context. This sample was taken from a study of CD8 T cells in Susac syndrome. Germline V lookup: CDR1 LGHNT, CDR2 FRNRAP. The CDR3 totals 12 residues. V was pared by 1 base and J by 7 bases, with 5 bases between. The authors reverse transcribed roughly 0.5 to 1 ug RNA with random hexamers. From the immunoSEQ multiplex PCR reads, TCRdb called clonotypes with MiXCR, one entry per CDR3 protein. In the table there are about 430,000 distinct CDR3 sequences, roughly 85% of which are singletons. The chain links TRBV12-5 to TRBJ1-5; D unresolved. Input material: CD8+ T cells from PBMCs. The receptor comes from a human donor with multiple sclerosis. As DNA, the CDR3 is TGTGCTAGTGGTTTGGAAGGCCAGCCCCAGCATTTT. It translates to CASGLEGQPQHF. The full variable domain, with the rest looked up from reference TRBV12-5 and TRBJ1-5, is DARVTQTPRHKVTEMGQEVTMRCQPILGHNTVFWYRQTMMQGLELLAYFRNRAPLDDSGMPKDRFSAEMPDATLATLKIQPSEPRDSAVYFCASGLEGQPQHFGDGTRLSIL.